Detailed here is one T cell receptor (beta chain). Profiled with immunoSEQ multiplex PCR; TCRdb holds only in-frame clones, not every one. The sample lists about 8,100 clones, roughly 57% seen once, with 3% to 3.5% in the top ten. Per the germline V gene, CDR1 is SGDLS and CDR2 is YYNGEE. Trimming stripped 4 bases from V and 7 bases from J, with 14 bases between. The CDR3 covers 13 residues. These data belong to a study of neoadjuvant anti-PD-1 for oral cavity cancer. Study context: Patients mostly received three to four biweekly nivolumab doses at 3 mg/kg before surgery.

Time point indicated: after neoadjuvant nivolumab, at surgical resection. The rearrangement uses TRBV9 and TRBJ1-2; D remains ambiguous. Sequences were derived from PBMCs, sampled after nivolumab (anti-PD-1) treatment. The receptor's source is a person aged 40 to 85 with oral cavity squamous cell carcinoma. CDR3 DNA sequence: TGTGCCAGCAGCCCGGATGAGGTTTTTGGCTACACCTTC. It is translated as CASSPDEVFGYTF.